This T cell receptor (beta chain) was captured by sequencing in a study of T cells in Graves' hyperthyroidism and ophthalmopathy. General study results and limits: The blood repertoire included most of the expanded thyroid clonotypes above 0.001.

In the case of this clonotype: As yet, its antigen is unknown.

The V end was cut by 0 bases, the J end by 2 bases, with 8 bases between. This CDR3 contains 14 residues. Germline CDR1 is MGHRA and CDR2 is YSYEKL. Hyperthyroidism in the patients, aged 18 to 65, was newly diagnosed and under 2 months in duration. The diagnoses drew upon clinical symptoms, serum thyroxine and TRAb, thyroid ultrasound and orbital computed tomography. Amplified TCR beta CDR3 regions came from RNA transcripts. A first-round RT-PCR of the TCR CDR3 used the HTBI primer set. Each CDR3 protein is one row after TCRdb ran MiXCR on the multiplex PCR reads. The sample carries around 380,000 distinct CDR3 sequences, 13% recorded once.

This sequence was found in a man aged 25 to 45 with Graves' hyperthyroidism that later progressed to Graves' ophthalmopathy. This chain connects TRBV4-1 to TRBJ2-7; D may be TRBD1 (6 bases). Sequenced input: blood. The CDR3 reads CASSQDRGTYEQYF. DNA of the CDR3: TGCGCCAGCAGCCAAGACAGGGGAACCTACGAGCAGTACTTC.